The 20 T cell receptor beta chains listed next were all sequenced from one sample in a study of blood T cell repertoires in COVID-19. The method was immunoSEQ multiplex PCR; TCRdb's version includes in-frame clones alone and lacks a portion of them. The repertoire holds roughly 230,000 clones, with around 90% as singletons. The sequencing sample was made of peripheral blood. Receptor source: a man in his sixties or seventies with acute or convalescent COVID-19.

The genes are TRBV5-4 and TRBJ1-3, with 7 bases matching TRBD1. The junction had 5 bases not matched to a gene; V was cut back by 5 bases and J by 0 bases. The CDR3 is 15 residues long. Germline V gives CDR1 SGHNT, CDR2 YYREEE (reference sequence). The CDR3 loop is CASSPGGSSGNTIYF. The CDR3 bases are TGTGCCAGCAGTCCAGGGGGATCCTCTGGAAACACCATATATTTT.

The gene calls are TRBV28 and TRBJ2-2; tentative D call: TRBD1 (6 bases). Between the trimmed V and J ends, which lost 7 bases and 7 bases, there was a span of 19 bases. Germline V lookup: CDR1 MDHEN, CDR2 SYDVKM. The CDR3 runs to 15 residues. CDR3 DNA: TGTGCCAGCAAGAACAGGGACGCGGTCAGCGGGGAGCTGTTTTTT. As protein: CASKNRDAVSGELFF. Using reference TRBV28 and TRBJ2-2 for the parts outside the CDR3, the full variable domain is DVKVTQSSRYLVKRTGEKVFLECVQDMDHENMFWYRQDPGLGLRLIYFSYDVKMKEKGDIPEGYSVSREKKERFSLILESASTNQTSMYLCASKNRDAVSGELFFGEGSRLTVL.

The genes are TRBV2 and TRBJ1-1; D perhaps matches TRBD1 (6 bases). The CDR3 has 12 amino acids. The V gene's germline CDR1 is SNHLY and CDR2 FYNNEI. V was pared by 1 base and J by 11 bases, with 11 bases between. The CDR3 DNA is TGTGCCAGCAGTGAAGGGCACAGGGATGCTTTCTTT. As protein: CASSEGHRDAFF.

This rearrangement joins TRBV28 to TRBJ2-7; TRBD1 matches 8 bases. The trim removed 6 bases at V and 5 bases at J, leaving 9 bases unmatched. Germline V gene sequence: CDR1 MDHEN, CDR2 SYDVKM. CDR3 length: 14 amino acids. CDR3 nucleotides: TGTGCCAGCAGAGGGGACAGGCGAGGTCACGAGCAGTACTTC. Protein sequence: CASRGDRRGHEQYF. The full variable domain, completed using reference TRBV28 and TRBJ2-7, is DVKVTQSSRYLVKRTGEKVFLECVQDMDHENMFWYRQDPGLGLRLIYFSYDVKMKEKGDIPEGYSVSREKKERFSLILESASTNQTSMYLCASRGDRRGHEQYFGPGTRLTVT.

V is TRBV3-1 (or the pseudogene TRBV3-2) and J is TRBJ1-5; D perhaps matches TRBD1 (6 bases). The V end lost 1 base, the J end lost 0 bases, and 10 bases lay between the germline ends. The CDR3 contains 16 residues. Per the germline V gene, CDR1 is LGHDT and CDR2 is YNNKEL (reference sequence). The DNA for the CDR3 is TGTGCCAGCAGCCAAGGAGGGACAAATAGCAATCAGCCCCAGCATTTT. Its translation is CASSQGGTNSNQPQHF.

V and J are TRBV28 and TRBJ1-6; 9 bases map to TRBD1. The CDR3 sequence is 14 residues long. The ends lost 5 bases at V and 8 bases at J; junction bases unmatched: 4. Germline V gene lookup returns CDR1 MDHEN and CDR2 SYDVKM. Written as DNA, the CDR3 is TGTGCCAGCAGTGGGACAGGGTATGATTCACCCCTCCACTTT. Amino acid sequence: CASSGTGYDSPLHF.

V and J are TRBV5-5 and TRBJ2-1; the match to TRBD1 covers 11 bases. There are 16 residues in the CDR3. The V and J ends lost 0 bases and 4 bases, in that order; junction bases with no gene match: 3. Germline V gene data show CDR1 as SGHKS and CDR2 as YYEKEE (reference sequence). The CDR3 nucleotides are TGTGCCAGCAGCTTGGAGGGGACAGGGGGATACAATGAGCAGTTCTTC. Its protein is CASSLEGTGGYNEQFF.

This clone was detected once. V usage is TRBV27 and J usage is TRBJ2-2, with TRBD2 identical over 9 bases. The CDR3 spans 15 residues. V shed 5 bases, J shed 7 bases, and the junction held 8 bases outside the gene matches. In germline, CDR1 is MNHEY, CDR2 SMNVEV (reference sequence). CDR3 nucleotides: TGTGCCAGCAGTCGAGCGGGAGGAGGTGTCGGGGAGCTGTTTTTT. This codes for CASSRAGGGVGELFF.

The rearrangement joins TRBV7-3 to TRBJ2-2; maybe TRBD2 (6 bases). V was pared by 5 bases and J by 6 bases, with 22 bases between. Germline V gene lookup returns CDR1 SGHTA and CDR2 FQGTGA. This CDR3 is 17 amino acids long. The CDR3 bases are TGTGCCAGCAGCCCTTCTCAGATGGGGGGTGCGGCCGGGGAGCTGTTTTTT. Its protein product is CASSPSQMGGAAGELFF.

The chain recombines TRBV7-3 with TRBJ2-1; 12 bases are a match to TRBD2. V lost 5 bases to trimming and J lost 8 bases; unmatched junction nucleotides: 7. This CDR3 comprises 15 residues. Germline CDR1 is SGHTA and CDR2 is FQGTGA. CDR3 sequence (DNA): TGTGCCAGCAGCCCGACTAGCGGGAGTTTCGATGAGCAGTTCTTC. It encodes CASSPTSGSFDEQFF. Complete variable domain (other parts from reference TRBV7-3 and TRBJ2-1): GAGVSQTPSNKVTEKGKYVELRCDPISGHTALYWYRQSLGQGPEFLIYFQGTGAADDSGLPNDRFFAVRPEGSVSTLKIQRTERGDSAVYLCASSPTSGSFDEQFFGPGTRLTVL.

The chain employs TRBV7-9 and TRBJ1-3; D is undetermined. Germline V CDR1 and CDR2: SEHNR, FQNEAQ (reference sequence). Trimming took off 3 bases at V and 6 bases at J, with 9 bases between the two ends. The CDR3 loop spans 13 amino acids. CDR3 DNA sequence: TGTGCCAGCAGCTTGGCCAGGCAAAACACCATATATTTT. Its protein is CASSLARQNTIYF.

This clone has just a few counts. V is TRBV4-1 and J is TRBJ1-2, with D maybe TRBD1 (6 bases). With 0 bases removed from V and 8 bases from J, the gap between germline ends came to 16 bases. The CDR3 sequence is 15 residues long. Germline V lookup: CDR1 MGHRA, CDR2 YSYEKL. The CDR3 region has the DNA TGCGCCAGCAGCCAAGATTCGGCAGGGGCCCTGGGCTACACCTTC. It is translated as CASSQDSAGALGYTF.

The DNA of the CDR3 is TGTGCCAGCAGTGAACGGGGACAGAGCTATGGCTACACCTTC. Translation: CASSERGQSYGYTF. The chain links TRBV6-1 to TRBJ1-2; 7 nucleotides line up with TRBD1. Germline values: CDR1 MNHNS, CDR2 SASEGT. The V gene end was trimmed by 2 bases and the J gene end by 4 bases; junction bases not matched to a gene: 4. The CDR3 totals 14 residues.

The chain carries TRBV18 and TRBJ2-4; TRBD1 matches 7 bases. Losses at the gene ends were 5 bases for V and 2 bases for J; bases not matched to a gene: 3. CDR3 length: 14 amino acids. Germline V gene lookup returns CDR1 KGHSH and CDR2 LQKENI. CDR3 loop: CASSMTGPKNIQYF. CDR3 nucleotides: TGTGCCAGCTCAATGACAGGGCCCAAAAACATTCAGTACTTC.

The chain uses TRBV6-5 and TRBJ1-1; D uncertain. V shed 6 bases and J shed 1 base, with 9 bases lying between them. The CDR3 covers 13 residues. Germline CDR1 reads MNHEY; CDR2 reads SVGAGI. As DNA, the CDR3 is TGTGCCAGCAGCCGAAATAGGAACACTGAAGCTTTCTTT. It yields the protein CASSRNRNTEAFF.

The chain joins TRBV11-1 to TRBJ2-5, with D perhaps TRBD2 (6 bases). V was shortened by 5 bases and J by 4 bases, with 20 bases between the two germline ends. The CDR3 is 16 residues long. Germline values: CDR1 SGHAT, CDR2 FQDESV (reference sequence). The CDR3, as DNA: TGTGCCAGCAGCCCCCCGACCGGGAGCCCCGGAGAGACCCAGTACTTC. It codes for CASSPPTGSPGETQYF.

V usage is TRBV6-5 and J usage is TRBJ2-5; 8 nucleotides align to TRBD2. CDR3 length equals 14 residues. The V gene end was trimmed by 4 bases and the J gene end by 5 bases; junction bases not matched to a gene: 6. In germline, CDR1 is MNHEY, CDR2 SVGAGI. The CDR3 sequence is CASSWGGGRETQYF. The DNA for the CDR3 is TGTGCCAGCAGTTGGGGCGGGGGGAGGGAGACCCAGTACTTC.

The chain couples TRBV19 to TRBJ2-5; 7 positions agree with TRBD1. This CDR3 comprises 14 residues. The V and J ends lost 5 bases and 5 bases, in that order; junction bases with no gene match: 8. Germline V gene data show CDR1 as LNHDA and CDR2 as SQIVND (reference sequence). Here the CDR3 DNA reads TGTGCCAGTAGTGTGTCAGGGGGTCCGGAGACCCAGTACTTC. Translation gives CASSVSGGPETQYF.

This chain joins TRBV7-9 and TRBJ1-4; no firm D call. Trimming pared 2 bases from V and 8 bases from J, leaving 18 bases between. The CDR3 runs 16 residues. Germline lookup yields CDR1 SEHNR and CDR2 FQNEAQ (reference sequence). The CDR3 region is CASSLRSLGAGEKLFF. Here the CDR3 DNA reads TGTGCCAGCAGCTTAAGATCTCTGGGCGCTGGGGAAAAACTGTTTTTT. Supplemented by reference TRBV7-9 and TRBJ1-4, the full variable domain reads DTGVSQNPRHKITKRGQNVTFRCDPISEHNRLYWYRQTLGQGPEFLTYFQNEAQLEKSRLLSDRFSAERPKGSFSTLEIQRTEQGDSAMYLCASSLRSLGAGEKLFFGSGTQLSVL.

The chain employs TRBV19 and TRBJ2-1; 10 nucleotides line up with TRBD2. V shed 3 bases and J 8 bases; nucleotides not matched to a gene: 4. CDR1 is LNHDA, CDR2 SQIVND, per germline (reference sequence). The CDR3 is 14 residues long. CDR3 sequence: CASSILAGDDEQFF. DNA for the CDR3: TGTGCCAGTAGTATTCTAGCGGGAGATGATGAGCAGTTCTTC.